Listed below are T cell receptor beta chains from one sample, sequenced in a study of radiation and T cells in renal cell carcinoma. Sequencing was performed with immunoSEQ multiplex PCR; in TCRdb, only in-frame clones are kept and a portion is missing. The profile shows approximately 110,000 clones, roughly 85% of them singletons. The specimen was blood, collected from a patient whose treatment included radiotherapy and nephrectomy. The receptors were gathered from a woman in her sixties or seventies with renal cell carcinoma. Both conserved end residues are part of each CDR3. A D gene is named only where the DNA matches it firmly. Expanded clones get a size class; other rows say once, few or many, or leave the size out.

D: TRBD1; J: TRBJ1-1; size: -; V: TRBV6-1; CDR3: CASTQSNRGTEAFF; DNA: TGTGCCAGCACCCAATCCAACAGGGGCACTGAAGCTTTCTTT
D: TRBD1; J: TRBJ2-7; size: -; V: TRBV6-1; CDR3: CASTGQGDEQYF; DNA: TGTGCCAGCACGGGACAGGGTGATGAGCAGTACTTC
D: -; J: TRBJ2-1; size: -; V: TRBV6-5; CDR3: CASGGTGGHNEQFF; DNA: TGTGCCAGCGGGGGGACGGGGGGCCACAATGAGCAGTTCTTC
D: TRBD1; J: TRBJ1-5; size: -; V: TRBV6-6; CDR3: CASAIGGQGNQPQHF; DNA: TGTGCCAGCGCAATAGGGGGCCAGGGCAATCAGCCCCAGCATTTT
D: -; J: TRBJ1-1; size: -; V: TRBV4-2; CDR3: CASSQAAGMKNTEAFF; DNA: TGTGCCAGCAGCCAAGCGGCAGGGATGAAGAACACTGAAGCTTTCTTT
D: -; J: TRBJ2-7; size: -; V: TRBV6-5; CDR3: CASSYQQGQFLEQYF; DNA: TGTGCCAGCAGCTACCAACAGGGACAATTTCTTGAGCAGTACTTC
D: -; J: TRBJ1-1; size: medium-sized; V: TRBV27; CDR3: CASSLSTNTEAFF; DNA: TGTGCCAGCAGTTTATCTACGAACACTGAAGCTTTCTTT
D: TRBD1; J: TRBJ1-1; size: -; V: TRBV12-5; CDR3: CASGPGGQLFTEAFF; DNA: TGTGCTAGTGGTCCTGGGGGACAGCTCTTCACTGAAGCTTTCTTT
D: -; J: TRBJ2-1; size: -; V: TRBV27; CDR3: CASSTGTNTYNEQFF; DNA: TGTGCCAGCAGTACCGGGACAAACACCTACAATGAGCAGTTCTTC
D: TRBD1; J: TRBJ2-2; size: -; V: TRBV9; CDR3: CASTPGQGNTGELFF; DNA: TGTGCCAGCACCCCCGGACAGGGGAACACCGGGGAGCTGTTTTTT
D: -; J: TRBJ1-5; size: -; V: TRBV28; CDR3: CASSLIPGRQPQHF; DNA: TGTGCCAGCAGTTTAATACCGGGGCGTCAGCCCCAGCATTTT
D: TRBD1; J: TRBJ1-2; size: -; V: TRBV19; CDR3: CASSILPGQGAFWDGYTF; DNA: TGTGCCAGTAGTATTCTCCCGGGACAGGGGGCGTTTTGGGATGGCTACACCTTC
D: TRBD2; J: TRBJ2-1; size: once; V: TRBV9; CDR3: CASSFSGGTYNEQFF; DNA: TGTGCCAGCAGCTTCAGCGGGGGAACGTACAATGAGCAGTTCTTC
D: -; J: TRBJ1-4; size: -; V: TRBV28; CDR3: CASKGGNGLEKLFF; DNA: TGTGCCAGTAAAGGGGGGAACGGGTTAGAAAAACTGTTTTTT
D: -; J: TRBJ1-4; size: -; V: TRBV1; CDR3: CTSSQEGYRGNLEKLFF; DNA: TGCACCAGCAGCCAAGAGGGTTACAGGGGGAACCTTGAAAAACTGTTTTTT
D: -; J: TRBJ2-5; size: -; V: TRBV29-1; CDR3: CSVAHGVGETQYF; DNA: TGCAGCGTTGCTCACGGGGTAGGGGAGACCCAGTACTTC
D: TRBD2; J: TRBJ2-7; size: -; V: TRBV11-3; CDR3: CASSLGGGRSNEQYF; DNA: TGTGCCAGCAGCTTAGGGGGGGGACGCTCGAACGAGCAGTACTTC
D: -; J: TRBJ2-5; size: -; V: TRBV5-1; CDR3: CASSALQETQYF; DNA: TGCGCCAGCAGCGCTCTCCAAGAGACCCAGTACTTC
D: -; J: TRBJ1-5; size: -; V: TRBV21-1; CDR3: CASKTALNQPQHF; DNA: TGTGCCAGCAAGACAGCCCTAAATCAGCCCCAGCATTTT
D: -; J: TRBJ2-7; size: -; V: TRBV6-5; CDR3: CASSPPGSAYEQYF; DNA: TGTGCCAGCAGCCCTCCTGGGTCCGCCTACGAGCAGTACTTC
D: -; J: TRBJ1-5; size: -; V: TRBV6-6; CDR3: CASRTGRQSNQPQHF; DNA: TGTGCCAGCAGAACGGGGCGACAGAGCAATCAGCCCCAGCATTTT
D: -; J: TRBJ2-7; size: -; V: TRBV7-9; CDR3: CASSLGPAAGTLYEQYF; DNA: TGTGCCAGCAGCTTAGGACCCGCCGCCGGGACCCTTTACGAGCAGTACTTC
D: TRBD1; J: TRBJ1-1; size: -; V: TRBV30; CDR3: CAWRDRGRIEAFF; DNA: TGTGCCTGGAGGGACAGGGGACGAATCGAAGCTTTCTTT
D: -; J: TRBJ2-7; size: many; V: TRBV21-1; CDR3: CASSKRGYEQYF; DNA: TGTGCCAGCAGCAAAAGGGGCTACGAGCAGTACTTC
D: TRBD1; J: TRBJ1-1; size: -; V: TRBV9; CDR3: CASSVGTGGAVDTEAFF; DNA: TGTGCCAGCAGCGTCGGGACAGGGGGCGCGGTGGACACTGAAGCTTTCTTT
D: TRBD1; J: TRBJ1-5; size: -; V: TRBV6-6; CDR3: CASRPTEGANQPQHF; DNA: TGTGCCAGCAGACCTACGGAGGGGGCTAATCAGCCCCAGCATTTT
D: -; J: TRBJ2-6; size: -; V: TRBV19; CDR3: CASSIGGGANVLTF; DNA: TGTGCCAGTAGTATAGGAGGAGGGGCCAACGTCCTGACTTTC
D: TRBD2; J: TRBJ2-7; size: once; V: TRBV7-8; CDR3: CASSVSGTVVSEQYF; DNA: TGTGCCAGCAGCGTTAGCGGGACCGTCGTCTCCGAGCAGTACTTC
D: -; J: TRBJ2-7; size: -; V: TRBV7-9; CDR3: CASSSRGDDEQYF; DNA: TGTGCCAGCAGCTCCCGCGGGGACGACGAGCAGTACTTC
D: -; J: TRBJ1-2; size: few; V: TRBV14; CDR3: CASSEIASGGYTF; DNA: TGTGCCAGCAGCGAAATAGCGTCGGGTGGCTACACCTTC
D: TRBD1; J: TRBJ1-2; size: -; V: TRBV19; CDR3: CASSIMGQVYGYTF; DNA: TGTGCCAGTAGTATTATGGGACAGGTCTATGGCTACACCTTC
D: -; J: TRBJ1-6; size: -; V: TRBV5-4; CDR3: CASSLEALNSPLHF; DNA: TGTGCCAGCAGCCTGGAAGCCCTTAATTCACCCCTCCACTTT
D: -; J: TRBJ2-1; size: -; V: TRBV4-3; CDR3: CASSPGGNEQFF; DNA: TGCGCCAGCAGCCCCGGGGGCAATGAGCAGTTCTTC
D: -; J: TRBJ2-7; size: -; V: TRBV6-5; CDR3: CASIQLVPNYEQYF; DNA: TGTGCCAGCATCCAACTAGTTCCTAACTACGAGCAGTACTTC
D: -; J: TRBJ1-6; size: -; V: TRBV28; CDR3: CASSSPQTTYNSPLHF; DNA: TGTGCCAGCAGTTCCCCCCAGACTACTTATAATTCACCCCTCCACTTT
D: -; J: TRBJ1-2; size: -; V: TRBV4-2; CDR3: CASSQDGIKDGHGYTF; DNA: TGTGCCAGCAGCCAAGACGGCATTAAGGATGGCCATGGCTACACCTTC
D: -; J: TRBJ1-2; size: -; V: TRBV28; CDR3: CASSLNSHGYTF; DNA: TGTGCCAGCAGTTTAAACAGTCATGGCTACACCTTC
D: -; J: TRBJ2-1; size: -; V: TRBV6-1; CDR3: CASSDPGARGNEQFF; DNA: TGTGCCAGCAGTGATCCGGGGGCCCGGGGAAATGAGCAGTTCTTC
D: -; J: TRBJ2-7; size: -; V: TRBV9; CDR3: CASSVQDRTDEQYF; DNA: TGTGCCAGCAGCGTTCAGGACAGAACCGACGAGCAGTACTTC
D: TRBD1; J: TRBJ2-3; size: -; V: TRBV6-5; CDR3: CASSYFGTAATDTQYF; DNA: TGTGCCAGCAGTTACTTCGGGACAGCGGCCACAGATACGCAGTATTTT
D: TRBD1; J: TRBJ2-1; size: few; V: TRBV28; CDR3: CASSFHQGVNEQFF; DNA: TGTGCCAGCAGTTTCCATCAGGGGGTAAATGAGCAGTTCTTC
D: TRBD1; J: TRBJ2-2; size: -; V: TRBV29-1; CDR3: CSVRSGGNGELFF; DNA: TGCAGCGTTCGTTCAGGGGGTAACGGGGAGCTGTTTTTT
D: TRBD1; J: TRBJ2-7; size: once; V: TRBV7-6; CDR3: CASSLNLGQGENEQYF; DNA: TGTGCCAGCAGTCTTAATCTGGGACAGGGAGAGAACGAGCAGTACTTC
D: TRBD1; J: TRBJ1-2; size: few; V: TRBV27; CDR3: CASSSGTGTYGYTF; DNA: TGTGCCAGCAGTTCAGGGACAGGGACCTATGGCTACACCTTC
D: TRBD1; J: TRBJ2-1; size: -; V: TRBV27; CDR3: CASSLGTGSYNEQFF; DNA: TGTGCCAGCAGTTTAGGGACAGGGTCCTACAATGAGCAGTTCTTC
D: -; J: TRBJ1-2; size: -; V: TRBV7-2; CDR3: CASSLMGFYGYTF; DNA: TGTGCCAGCAGCCTGATGGGGTTCTATGGCTACACCTTC
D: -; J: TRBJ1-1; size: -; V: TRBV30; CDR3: CAWRSSLRSQAFF; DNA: TGTGCCTGGAGGTCTTCCCTGCGAAGCCAAGCTTTCTTT
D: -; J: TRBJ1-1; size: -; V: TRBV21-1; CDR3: CASSTGTGERNTEAFF; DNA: TGTGCCAGCAGCACCGGGACAGGGGAAAGAAACACTGAAGCTTTCTTT
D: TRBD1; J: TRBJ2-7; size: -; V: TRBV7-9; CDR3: CASSSAGTGGPYEQYF; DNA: TGTGCCAGCAGCTCCGCCGGGACAGGGGGCCCCTACGAGCAGTACTTC
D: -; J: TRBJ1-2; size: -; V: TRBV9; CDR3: CASSPDPTNYGYTF; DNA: TGTGCCAGCAGCCCGGACCCTACTAACTATGGCTACACCTTC
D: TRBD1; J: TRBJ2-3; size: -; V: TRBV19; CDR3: CASSVLGQGTDTQYF; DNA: TGTGCCAGTAGTGTGTTGGGACAGGGCACAGATACGCAGTATTTT
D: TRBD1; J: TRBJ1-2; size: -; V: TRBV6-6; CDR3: CASRKGQGLGYTF; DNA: TGTGCCAGCAGGAAAGGACAGGGCCTAGGCTACACCTTC
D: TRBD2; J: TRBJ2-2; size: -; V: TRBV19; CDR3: CASSIAGTRTGELFF; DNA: TGTGCCAGTAGTATAGCCGGGACTAGGACCGGGGAGCTGTTTTTT
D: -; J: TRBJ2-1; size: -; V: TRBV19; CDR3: CASSIDVRGGYNEQFF; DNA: TGTGCCAGTAGTATAGATGTGCGAGGAGGCTACAATGAGCAGTTCTTC
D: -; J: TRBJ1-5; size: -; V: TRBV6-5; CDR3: CASSPGSAGYQPQHF; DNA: TGTGCCAGCAGCCCCGGAAGCGCAGGATATCAGCCCCAGCATTTT
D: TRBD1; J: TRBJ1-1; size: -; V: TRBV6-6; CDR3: CASNLDRVNTEAFF; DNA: TGTGCCAGCAACCTCGACAGGGTGAACACTGAAGCTTTCTTT
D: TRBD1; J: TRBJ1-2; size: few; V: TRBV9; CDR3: CASSGTGNYGYTF; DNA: TGTGCCAGCAGTGGGACAGGGAACTATGGCTACACCTTC
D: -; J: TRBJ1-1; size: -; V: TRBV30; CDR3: CAWSGRTEAFF; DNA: TGTGCCTGGAGTGGACGGACTGAAGCTTTCTTT
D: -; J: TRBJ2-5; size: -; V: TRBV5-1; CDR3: CASSLGGGETQYF; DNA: TGCGCCAGCAGCTTAGGGGGTGGAGAGACCCAGTACTTC